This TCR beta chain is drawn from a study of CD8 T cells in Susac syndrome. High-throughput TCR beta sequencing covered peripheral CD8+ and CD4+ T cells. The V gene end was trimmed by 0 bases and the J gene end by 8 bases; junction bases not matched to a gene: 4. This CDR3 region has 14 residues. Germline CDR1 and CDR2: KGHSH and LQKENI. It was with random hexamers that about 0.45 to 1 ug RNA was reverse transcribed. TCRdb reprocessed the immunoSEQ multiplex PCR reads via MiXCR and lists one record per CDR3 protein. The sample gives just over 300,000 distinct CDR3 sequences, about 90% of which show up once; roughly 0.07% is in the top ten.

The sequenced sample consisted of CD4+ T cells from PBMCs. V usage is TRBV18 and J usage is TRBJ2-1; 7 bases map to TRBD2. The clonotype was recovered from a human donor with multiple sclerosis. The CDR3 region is CASSPPPRGDEQFF. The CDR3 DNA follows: TGTGCCAGCTCACCACCCCCTCGGGGGGATGAGCAGTTCTTC.